This TCR beta chain was profiled in a study of T cell responses to AZD1222 COVID-19 vaccine. A note on this clone: No antigen is known for it.

V shed 2 bases and J shed 4 bases, with 9 bases lying between them. The CDR3 contains 13 residues. Germline CDR1 is SGHDT and CDR2 is YYEEEE. Regarding the study as a whole: Reportedly, nearly half the spike-specific TCRs target unmutated variant regions. Repertoires in all cases were sampled only once the peak T cell response had passed.

Measured with immunoSEQ multiplex PCR; TCRdb has only the in-frame clones, and not every one. This table has some 80,000 clones, over 75% appearing once. The sample in question was peripheral blood, obtained on day 0 of MenACWY control vaccination. The clonotype was recovered from an adult in good health. This chain joins TRBV5-6 and TRBJ1-2; tentatively, D is TRBD1 (6 bases). The CDR3 loop is CASSLGQLYGYTF. CDR3 in DNA: TGTGCCAGCAGCTTAGGACAGCTCTATGGCTACACCTTC.